This T cell receptor beta chain was documented in a study of blood T cells in healthy people across ages (dated by TCRdb to the mid-2010s). Looking at the study overall: Template switching captured roughly one uniquely barcoded TCR beta cDNA molecule per two T cells in model experiments. The study measured age-related changes in TCR beta repertoire diversity using deep sequencing normalized with unique cDNA molecular identifiers. Four age groups were formed from the donors: young (average about 17 years), middle-aged (approximately 39), aged (62) and long-lived (less than 85). For two donors (one aged 18 to 30 and one aged 80 or older), the study analyzed two additional independent replicas of 1 million unique cDNA reads from the same blood draw.

Library preparation was by 5' RACE. Sequencing was carried out with an Illumina HiSeq 2500. The second PCR ran for about 7 to 11 cycles and used a J-beta primer mix along with a sample-barcoded 5' primer. A unique molecular identifier was introduced onto each TCR beta cDNA molecule by a template-switch 5' adaptor carrying 12 random nucleotides. At least 3 million CDR3-containing paired-end reads were obtained from each sample. All of the RNA was converted into first-strand cDNA using the Mint cDNA synthesis kit, with a TRBC-specific oligonucleotide serving as the primer. Following uracil-DNA glycosylase treatment, all cDNA underwent a first 18-cycle PCR with the universal primers M1SS and BC2_uni_R. The authors processed their data as follows. Normalization of each sample was performed by random selection of 1 million high-quality reads, each carrying a distinct molecular identifier. Reads with shared molecular identifiers were discarded instead of being binned into consensus sequences. CDR3 identification, clonotype clustering and error correction used MiTCR with a Q25 quality threshold and the strictest error-elimination algorithm. A nonparametric unseen species model using Euler transformation provided a lower-bound estimate of total TCR beta diversity. TCRdb reworked the public reads: Q25 trimming with fastp, MiXCR clone assembly, productive beta chains retained. Every distinct CDR3 protein forms one entry, paired with its most common genes and DNA. Here the V and J calls rest on TCRdb's processing, not on the authors' analysis. The sample yields some 930,000 distinct CDR3 sequences; 25% to 30% were counted once. The biggest ten clones account for 10% of the sample.

This clonotype was seen at least ten times. Which antigen it targets is not known. No clone much larger than this one lies a single base away; base qualities are absent. Broad study findings and their caveats: There was a strong correlation between observed TCR beta diversity and the percentage of naive T cells measured by flow cytometry. Because the CMV infection status of the donors was unknown, age-related changes in expanded clonotypes may potentially have been confounded. Conclusive comparison of naive and antigen-experienced compartments was prevented by the profiling of bulk unsorted PBMCs. Compared with the aged group, the long-lived group had more naive CD4+ T cells, fewer expanded clones and increased TCR diversity, suggesting age selection. Observed TCR beta diversity per million T cells fell roughly linearly with age, and a significant reduction was already apparent by age approximately 41. Estimates of total diversity based on one million sequenced T cells were regarded as lower bounds and as underestimates.

Via the germline V gene, CDR1 is MDHEN and CDR2 SYDVKM. The CDR3 starts with the cysteine, ends with the phenylalanine, and has 19 residues. The kept DNA is CDR3 alone, 57 bases in frame from the first base. V is cut back by 2 bases and J by 1 base, with 10 bases in the junction unmatched. The roughly 39 donors, aged 6 to 90 years, were systemically healthy Caucasian individuals from Russia. Ten milliliters of peripheral blood were collected from each donor into EDTA-treated Vacutainer tubes. Ficoll-Paque density-gradient centrifugation was used to isolate PBMCs, with at least 6 million per sample. Trizol reagent was used to extract total RNA from PBMCs, with at least 5 micrograms per sample. For every donor, an aliquot of PBMCs went through flow cytometry to measure the percentages of naive CD45RAhigh/CD27high T cells. These data were likewise used in another study, on T cells of mothers and their children. According to the second study: The donors were nine systemically healthy Caucasian individuals, made up of three mothers and their six children. cDNA synthesis used all of the extracted RNA, with approximately 1.4 ug of RNA in each 15 ul reaction. In the second PCR, the M1S primer introduced both the sample barcodes and 2-4 random nucleotides. Over 9.5 million TCR beta CDR3 reads were obtained for each mother, and around 3 million reads were obtained for each child. Thymic selection shapes the output of TCR recombination in a similar way in related and unrelated pairs, and inherited differences have a minor effect. Related mother-child pairs always showed normalized repertoire overlap that was slightly higher than in unrelated mother-child pairs, though the difference was never significant. No persistent microchimeric T cell clones were detected, at a sensitivity of 80 to 100 clones per million clonotypes. In the study, deep NGS was used to compare the TCR beta repertoires of mothers and children, and features distinguishing related mother-child pairs from unrelated individuals were sought. Mothers averaged roughly 36 +/- 4 years of age and children averaged about 12 +/- 4 years. Libraries were sequenced on Illumina HiSeq 2000 with 100+100 nt paired-end reads after adapter ligation with NEBNext reagents. To prevent cross-contamination, the mother and child libraries were prepared one month apart and sequenced in separate runs. Between roughly 500,000 and 2,300,000 distinct TCR beta clonotypes were identified per donor. Naive TCR beta clonotypes were estimated from low-frequency clonotypes matched to each donor's FACS-determined naive share, without sorting.

The sample comprised blood. The chain is encoded by TRBV28 joined to TRBJ2-6, and TRBD1 matches 8 of the central bases. The TCR comes from a middle-aged woman in good health. This receptor carries the CDR3 CASSLNPTGGFSGANVLTF. The base sequence is TGTGCCAGCAGTTTAAATCCCACAGGGGGGTTTTCTGGGGCCAACGTCCTGACTTTC.